This TCR beta chain was identified during a study of blood T cells in healthy people across ages. Study as a whole: Template switching retrieved approximately one barcoded beta molecule for each two T cells.

Each donor gave around 9.3 milliliters of peripheral blood. Sample-barcoded 5' priming and a J-beta primer mix drove a second PCR of about 7 to 11 cycles. A single record per CDR3 protein comes from TCRdb applying MiXCR to the 5' RACE reads. The sample includes fewer than 900,000 distinct CDR3 sequences, roughly 45% of them seen just once. There are 14 residues in the CDR3. The V gene's germline CDR1 is LNHDA and CDR2 SQIVND (reference sequence). Losses at the gene ends were 7 bases for V and 4 bases for J; bases not matched to a gene: 4. Material for sequencing was blood. The chain is built from TRBV19 and TRBJ2-5, with 12 bases aligning to TRBD1. The TCR originated in a woman aged 60-75 years in good health. Here the CDR3 DNA reads TGTGCCAGTACGGGACAGGGGGCATCAGAGACCCAGTACTTC. Its translation: CASTGQGASETQYF. The full variable domain, rest sourced from reference TRBV19 and TRBJ2-5, is DGGITQSPKYLFRKEGQNVTLSCEQNLNHDAMYWYRQDPGQGLRLIYYSQIVNDFQKGDIAEGYSVSREKKESFPLTVTSAQKNPTAFYLCASTGQGASETQYFGPGTRLLVL.